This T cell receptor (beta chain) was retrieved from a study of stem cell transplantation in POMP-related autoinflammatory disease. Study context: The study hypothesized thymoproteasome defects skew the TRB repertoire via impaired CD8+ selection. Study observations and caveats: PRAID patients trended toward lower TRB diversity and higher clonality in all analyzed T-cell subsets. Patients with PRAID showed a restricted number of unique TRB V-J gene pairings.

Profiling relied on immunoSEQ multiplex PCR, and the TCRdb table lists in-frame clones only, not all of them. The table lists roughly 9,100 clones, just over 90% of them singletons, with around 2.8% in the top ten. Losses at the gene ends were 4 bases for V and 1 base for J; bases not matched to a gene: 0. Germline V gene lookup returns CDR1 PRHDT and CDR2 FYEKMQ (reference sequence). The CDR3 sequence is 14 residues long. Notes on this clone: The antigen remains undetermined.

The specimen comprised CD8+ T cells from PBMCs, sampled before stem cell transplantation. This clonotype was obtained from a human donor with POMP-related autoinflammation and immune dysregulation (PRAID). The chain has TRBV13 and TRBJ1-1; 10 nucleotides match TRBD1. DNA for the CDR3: TGTGCCAGCAGCTGGGACAGGGGGAACACTGAAGCTTTCTTT. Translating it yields CASSWDRGNTEAFF. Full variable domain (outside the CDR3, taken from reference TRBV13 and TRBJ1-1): AAGVIQSPRHLIKEKRETATLKCYPIPRHDTVYWYQQGPGQDPQFLISFYEKMQSDKGSIPDRFSAQQFSDYHSELNMSSLELGDSALYFCASSWDRGNTEAFFGQGTRLTVV.